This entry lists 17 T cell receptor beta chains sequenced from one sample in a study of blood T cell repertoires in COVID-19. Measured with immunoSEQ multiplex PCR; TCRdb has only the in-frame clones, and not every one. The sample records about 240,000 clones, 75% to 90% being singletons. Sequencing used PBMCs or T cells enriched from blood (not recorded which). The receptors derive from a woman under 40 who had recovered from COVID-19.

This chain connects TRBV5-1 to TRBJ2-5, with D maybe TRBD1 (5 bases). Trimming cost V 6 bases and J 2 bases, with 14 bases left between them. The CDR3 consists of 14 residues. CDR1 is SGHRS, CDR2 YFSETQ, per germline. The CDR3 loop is CASTFRTTQETQYF. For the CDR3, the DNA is TGCGCCAGCACTTTCCGGACAACGCAAGAGACCCAGTACTTC.

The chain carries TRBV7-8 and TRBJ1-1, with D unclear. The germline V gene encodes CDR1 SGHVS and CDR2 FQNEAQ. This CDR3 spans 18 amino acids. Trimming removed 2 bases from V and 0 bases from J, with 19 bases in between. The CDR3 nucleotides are TGTGCCAGCAGCTTAAGATTTAATCGGCGGGCCGTGAACACTGAAGCTTTCTTT. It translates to CASSLRFNRRAVNTEAFF.

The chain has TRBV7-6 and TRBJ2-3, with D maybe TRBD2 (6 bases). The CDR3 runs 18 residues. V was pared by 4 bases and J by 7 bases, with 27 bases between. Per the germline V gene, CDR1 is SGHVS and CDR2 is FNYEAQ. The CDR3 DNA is TGTGCCAGCAGCTCGAGGAGGCCGGGACTGACAGAGAGAAATACGCAGTATTTT. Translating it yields CASSSRRPGLTERNTQYF. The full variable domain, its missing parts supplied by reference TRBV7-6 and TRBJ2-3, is GAGVSQSPRYKVTKRGQDVALRCDPISGHVSLYWYRQALGQGPEFLTYFNYEAQQDKSGLPNDRFSAERPEGSISTLTIQRTEQRDSAMYRCASSSRRPGLTERNTQYFGPGTRLTVL.

The CDR3 DNA reads as TGTGCCAGCGCTCCCGGGGCAGGGGAATTCTACGAGCAGTACTTC. Translating gives CASAPGAGEFYEQYF. The chain recombines TRBV6-4 with TRBJ2-7; tentatively, D is TRBD1 (6 bases). Trimming stripped 8 bases from V and 3 bases from J, with 20 bases between. This CDR3 region has 15 residues. From germline, CDR1 is MRHNA and CDR2 SNTAGT.

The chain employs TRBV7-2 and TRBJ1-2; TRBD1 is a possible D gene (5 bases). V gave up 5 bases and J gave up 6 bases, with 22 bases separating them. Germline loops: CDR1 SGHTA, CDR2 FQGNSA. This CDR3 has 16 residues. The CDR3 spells CASSLDPTGSMDGYTF. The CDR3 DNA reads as TGTGCCAGCAGCCTAGACCCTACAGGTTCAATGGATGGCTACACCTTC.

The DNA of the CDR3 is TGTGCCAGCAGTGATCGGGACAGGGGGTTGGGAGGCTACACCTTC. Protein product: CASSDRDRGLGGYTF. The chain uses TRBV2 and TRBJ1-2; 11 bases line up with TRBD1. CDR1 and CDR2 (germline): SNHLY, FYNNEI. The CDR3 has 15 amino acids. V trimming: 3 bases; J trimming: 8 bases; junction bases outside the gene matches: 8.

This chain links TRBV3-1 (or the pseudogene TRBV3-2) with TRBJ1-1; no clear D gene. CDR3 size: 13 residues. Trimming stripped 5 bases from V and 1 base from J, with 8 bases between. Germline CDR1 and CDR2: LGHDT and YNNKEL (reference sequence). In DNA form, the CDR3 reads TGTGCCAGCAGCTCCTCAGGGAACACTGAAGCTTTCTTT. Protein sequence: CASSSSGNTEAFF.

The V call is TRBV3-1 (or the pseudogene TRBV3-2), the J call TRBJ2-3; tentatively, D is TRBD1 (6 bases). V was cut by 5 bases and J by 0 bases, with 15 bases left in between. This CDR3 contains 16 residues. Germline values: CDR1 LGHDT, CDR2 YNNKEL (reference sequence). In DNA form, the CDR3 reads TGTGCCAGCAGCGGACACCCCAGGGGTAGCACAGATACGCAGTATTTT. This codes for CASSGHPRGSTDTQYF.

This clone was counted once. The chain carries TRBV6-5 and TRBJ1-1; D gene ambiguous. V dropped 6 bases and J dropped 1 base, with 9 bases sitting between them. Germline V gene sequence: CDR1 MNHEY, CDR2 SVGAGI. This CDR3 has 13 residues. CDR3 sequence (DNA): TGTGCCAGCAGGATGTCGAGGAACACTGAAGCTTTCTTT. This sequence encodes CASRMSRNTEAFF.

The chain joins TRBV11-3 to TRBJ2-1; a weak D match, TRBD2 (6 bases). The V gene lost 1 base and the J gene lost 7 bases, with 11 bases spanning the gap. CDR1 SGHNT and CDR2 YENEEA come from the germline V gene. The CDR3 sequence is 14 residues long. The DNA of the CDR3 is TGTGCCAGCAGCTTAGCGGGAGTTCAAAATGAGCAGTTCTTC. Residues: CASSLAGVQNEQFF.

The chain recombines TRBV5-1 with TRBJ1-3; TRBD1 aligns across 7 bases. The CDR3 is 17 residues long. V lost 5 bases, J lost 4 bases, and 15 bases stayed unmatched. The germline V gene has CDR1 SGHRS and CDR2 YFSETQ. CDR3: CASRYVGQPRSGNTIYF. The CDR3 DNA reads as TGCGCCAGCAGATACGTGGGACAGCCGCGTTCAGGAAACACCATATATTTT.

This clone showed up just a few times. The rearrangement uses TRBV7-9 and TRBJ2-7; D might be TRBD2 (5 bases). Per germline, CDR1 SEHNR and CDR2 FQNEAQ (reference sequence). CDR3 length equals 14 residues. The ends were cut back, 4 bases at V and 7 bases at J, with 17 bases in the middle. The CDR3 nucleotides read TGTGCCAGCAGCTCAAGTGGTCTCCCGGGGGAGCAGTACTTC. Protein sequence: CASSSSGLPGEQYF. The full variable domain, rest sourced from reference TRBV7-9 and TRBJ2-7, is DTGVSQNPRHKITKRGQNVTFRCDPISEHNRLYWYRQTLGQGPEFLTYFQNEAQLEKSRLLSDRFSAERPKGSFSTLEIQRTEQGDSAMYLCASSSSGLPGEQYFGPGTRLTVT.

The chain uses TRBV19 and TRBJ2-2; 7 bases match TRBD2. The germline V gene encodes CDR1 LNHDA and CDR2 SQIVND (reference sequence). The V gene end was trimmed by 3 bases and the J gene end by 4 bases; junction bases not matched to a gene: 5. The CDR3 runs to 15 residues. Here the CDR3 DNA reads TGTGCCAGTAGTATCGGGGGGTTGGCCACCGGGGAGCTGTTTTTT. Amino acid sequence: CASSIGGLATGELFF.

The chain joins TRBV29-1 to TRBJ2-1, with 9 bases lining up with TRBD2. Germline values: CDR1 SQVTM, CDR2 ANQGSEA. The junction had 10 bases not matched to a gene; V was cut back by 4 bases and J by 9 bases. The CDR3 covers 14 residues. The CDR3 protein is CSVGTSGLGGEQFF. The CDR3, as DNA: TGCAGCGTTGGCACTAGCGGGCTGGGGGGTGAGCAGTTCTTC.

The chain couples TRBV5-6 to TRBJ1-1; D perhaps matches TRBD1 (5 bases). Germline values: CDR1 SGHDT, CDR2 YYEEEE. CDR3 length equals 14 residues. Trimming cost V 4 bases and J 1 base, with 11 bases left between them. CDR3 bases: TGTGCCAGCAGCCGCGGGGCCACGAACACTGAAGCTTTCTTT. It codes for CASSRGATNTEAFF.

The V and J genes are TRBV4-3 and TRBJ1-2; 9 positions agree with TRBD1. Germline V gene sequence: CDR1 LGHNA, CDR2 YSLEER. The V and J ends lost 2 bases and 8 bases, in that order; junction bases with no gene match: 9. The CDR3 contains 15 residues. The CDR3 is CASSQRVGGTGGYTF. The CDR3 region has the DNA TGCGCCAGCAGCCAACGCGTGGGCGGGACAGGGGGCTACACCTTC.

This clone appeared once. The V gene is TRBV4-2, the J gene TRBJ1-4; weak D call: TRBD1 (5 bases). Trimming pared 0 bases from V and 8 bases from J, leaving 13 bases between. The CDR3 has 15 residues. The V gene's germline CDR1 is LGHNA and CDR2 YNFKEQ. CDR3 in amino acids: CASSQDRRGGEKLFF. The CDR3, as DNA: TGTGCCAGCAGCCAAGATAGGAGGGGAGGGGAAAAACTGTTTTTT.